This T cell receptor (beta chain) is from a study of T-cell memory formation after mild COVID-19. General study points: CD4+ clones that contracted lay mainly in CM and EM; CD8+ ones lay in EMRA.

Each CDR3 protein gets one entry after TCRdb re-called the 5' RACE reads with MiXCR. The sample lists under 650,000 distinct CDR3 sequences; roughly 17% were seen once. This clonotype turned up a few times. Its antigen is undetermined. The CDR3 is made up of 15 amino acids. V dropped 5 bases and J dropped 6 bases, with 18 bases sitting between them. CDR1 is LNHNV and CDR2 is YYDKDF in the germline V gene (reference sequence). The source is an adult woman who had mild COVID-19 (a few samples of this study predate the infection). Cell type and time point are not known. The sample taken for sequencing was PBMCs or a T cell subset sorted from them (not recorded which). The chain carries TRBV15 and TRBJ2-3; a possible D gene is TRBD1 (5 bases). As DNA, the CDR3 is TGTGCCACCAGCCCAGGGCGGAACCGCTGGGATACGCAGTATTTT. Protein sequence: CATSPGRNRWDTQYF.